This T cell receptor beta chain was identified during a study of blood T cells in healthy people across ages. A J-beta primer mix and a sample-barcoded 5' primer were used in a second PCR of roughly 7 to 12 cycles. There were at least 3 million CDR3-containing paired-end reads obtained from each sample. TCRdb re-derived calls from the 5' RACE reads in MiXCR, one entry per CDR3 protein. The sample holds 850,000 or so distinct CDR3 sequences, about 28% seen once. The study recruited healthy Caucasian donors from Russia who were aged roughly 6 to 95. At least 6.5 million PBMCs were isolated per sample. Each sample provided at least 6 micrograms of extracted total RNA. The CDR3 covers 16 residues. With 4 bases clipped from V and 2 bases from J, the junction kept 8 bases outside the gene matches.

The sequenced sample was blood. The chain has TRBV12-3 or TRBV12-4 and TRBJ2-3; 8 nucleotides match TRBD2. This TCR was recovered from an elderly woman in good health. CDR3 amino acids: CASSSAAGVTTDTQYF. As DNA, the CDR3 is TGTGCCAGCAGTTCGGCAGCGGGGGTGACCACAGATACGCAGTATTTT.